Here is one T cell receptor beta chain with its context. This record belongs to a study of blood T cell repertoires in COVID-19. Across the whole study: COVID-19 samples from acute and convalescent phases originated in the United States, Italy and Spain.

Method: immunoSEQ multiplex PCR; TCRdb's copy keeps in-frame clones and lacks some. The sample yields 130,000 or so clones, around 80% seen once. Cohort placement rested on clinical history that participants reported themselves. The CDR3 covers 14 residues. Germline CDR1 reads LNHDA; CDR2 reads SQIVND (reference sequence). V gave up 6 bases and J gave up 1 base; unmatched junction bases: 5. This sequence joins TRBV19 and TRBJ1-1; 7 nucleotides align to TRBD1. The sample was PBMCs or T cells enriched from blood (not recorded which). This TCR was sampled from a man aged 35-49 years with acute COVID-19. This CDR3 is CASSAQGGNTEAFF. DNA for the CDR3: TGTGCCAGTAGCGCCCAGGGGGGGAACACTGAAGCTTTCTTT.